This T cell receptor beta chain was observed in a study of control samples from healthy donors and cancer patients. Assay used: immunoSEQ multiplex PCR; TCRdb lists only in-frame clones, some missing. Altogether approximately 120,000 clones are present, around 89% being singletons, with the ten largest covering roughly 15%. The junction had 10 bases not matched to a gene; V was cut back by 3 bases and J by 6 bases. The CDR3 is 17 residues long. This chain connects TRBV23-1 to TRBJ1-3, with 11 bases matching TRBD1. TRBV23-1 is identified as an open reading frame with a role that is uncertain. Sequenced: blood. The TCR originated in a woman between 45 and 60 years old in good health. CDR3 nucleotides: TGCGCCAGCAGTCAGCCCGGACAGGGGGCTAGCGAAAACACCATATATTTT. Amino acid sequence: CASSQPGQGASENTIYF.